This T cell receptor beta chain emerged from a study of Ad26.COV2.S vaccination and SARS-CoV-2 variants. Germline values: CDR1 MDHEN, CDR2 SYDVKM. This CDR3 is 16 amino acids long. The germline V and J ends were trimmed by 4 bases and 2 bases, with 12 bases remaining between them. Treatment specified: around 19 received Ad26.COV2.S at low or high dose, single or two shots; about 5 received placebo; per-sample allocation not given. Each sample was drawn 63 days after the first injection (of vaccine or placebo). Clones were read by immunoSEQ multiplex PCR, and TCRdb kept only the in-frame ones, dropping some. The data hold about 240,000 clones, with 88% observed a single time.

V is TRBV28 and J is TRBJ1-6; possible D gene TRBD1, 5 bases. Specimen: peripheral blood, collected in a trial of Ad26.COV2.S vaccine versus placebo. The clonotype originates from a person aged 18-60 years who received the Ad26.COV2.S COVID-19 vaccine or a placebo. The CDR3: CASSSGIFTYNSPLHF. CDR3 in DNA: TGTGCCAGCAGTTCAGGGATTTTTACCTATAATTCACCCCTCCACTTT. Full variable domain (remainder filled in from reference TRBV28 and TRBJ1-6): DVKVTQSSRYLVKRTGEKVFLECVQDMDHENMFWYRQDPGLGLRLIYFSYDVKMKEKGDIPEGYSVSREKKERFSLILESASTNQTSMYLCASSSGIFTYNSPLHFGNGTRLTVT.